This T cell receptor beta chain was recovered during a study of graft-versus-host responses after intestinal transplantation. Study information: Isolated intestinal, liver-intestinal, or multivisceral transplants had been given to the recipients. Every one of the recipients received anti-thymocyte globulin induction and afterwards took tacrolimus and steroids for roughly three years.

As concerns this clone: Its antigen is not identified.

Between the trimmed V and J ends, which lost 7 bases and 4 bases, there was a span of 10 bases. Germline-derived CDR1 and CDR2 are GTSNPN and SVGIG (reference sequence). The CDR3 is made up of 11 amino acids. The method was immunoSEQ multiplex PCR; TCRdb's version includes in-frame clones alone and lacks a portion of them. This sample has some 86,000 clones; 75% to 95% occur once, and the top ten carry 5% to 6.5%. The clonotype comes from a human donor who received an intestinal transplant. V is TRBV30 and J is TRBJ1-2; D gene ambiguous. The specimen comprised unstimulated CD8+ T cells sorted from spleen or lymph node cells, sampled before intestinal transplant. The CDR3 nucleotides are TGTGCCTATACAGAGGGCTATGGCTACACCTTC. The encoded protein is CAYTEGYGYTF.